This T cell receptor beta chain was sequenced in a study of blood T cell repertoires in COVID-19. Study summary: Some COVID-19 samples were acute and others convalescent; all came from the United States, Italy and Spain.

Authors' data handling: Estimation of nucleated cell counts was performed using reference gene primer amplification. Generated by immunoSEQ multiplex PCR, the TCRdb table keeps only in-frame clones and is missing some. V and J calls and clone size are those listed in that table; D and trimming were worked out from the DNA. The sample has roughly 140,000 clones; about four fifths are singletons. Between the trimmed V and J ends, which lost 2 bases and 7 bases, there was a span of 16 bases. This CDR3 contains 15 residues. Germline loops: CDR1 SGHRS, CDR2 YFSETQ. V usage is TRBV5-1 and J usage is TRBJ2-1, with D uncertain. The sample taken for sequencing was peripheral blood. This clonotype was sampled from a human donor in a cohort sampled during active COVID-19. In DNA form, the CDR3 reads TGCGCCAGCAGCTTTGGGTCGCGTACGAGGAATGAGCAGTTCTTC. Protein: CASSFGSRTRNEQFF.